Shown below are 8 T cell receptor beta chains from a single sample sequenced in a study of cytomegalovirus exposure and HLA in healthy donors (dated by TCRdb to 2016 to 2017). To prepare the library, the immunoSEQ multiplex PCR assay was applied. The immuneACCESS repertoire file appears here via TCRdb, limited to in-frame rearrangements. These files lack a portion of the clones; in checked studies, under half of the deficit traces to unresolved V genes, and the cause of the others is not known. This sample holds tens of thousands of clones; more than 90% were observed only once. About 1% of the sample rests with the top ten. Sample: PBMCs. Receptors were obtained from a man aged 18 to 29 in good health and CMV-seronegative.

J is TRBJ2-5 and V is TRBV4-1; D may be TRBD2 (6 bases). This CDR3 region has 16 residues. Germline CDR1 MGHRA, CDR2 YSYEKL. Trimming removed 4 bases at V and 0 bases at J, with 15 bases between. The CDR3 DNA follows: TGCGCCAGCAGCCCGGGAGTTTCGCTCAACCAAGAGACCCAGTACTTC. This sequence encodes CASSPGVSLNQETQYF.

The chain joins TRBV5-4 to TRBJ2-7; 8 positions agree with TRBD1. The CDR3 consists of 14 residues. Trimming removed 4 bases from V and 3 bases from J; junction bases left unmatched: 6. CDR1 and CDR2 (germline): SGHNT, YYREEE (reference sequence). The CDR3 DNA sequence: TGTGCCAGCAGCCCGGACAGGGTGGTCTACGAGCAGTACTTC. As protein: CASSPDRVVYEQYF.

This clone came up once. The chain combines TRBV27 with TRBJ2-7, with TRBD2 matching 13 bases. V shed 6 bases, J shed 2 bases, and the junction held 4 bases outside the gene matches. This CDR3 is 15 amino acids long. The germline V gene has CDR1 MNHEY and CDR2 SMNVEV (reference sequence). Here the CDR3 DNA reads TGTGCCAGCAGCGAACTAGCGGGAGGGGCCTACGAGCAGTACTTC. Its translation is CASSELAGGAYEQYF.

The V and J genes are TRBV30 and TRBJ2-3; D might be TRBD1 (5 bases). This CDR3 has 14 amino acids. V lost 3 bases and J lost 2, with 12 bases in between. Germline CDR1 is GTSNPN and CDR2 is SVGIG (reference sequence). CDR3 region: CAWSRVLDTDTQYF. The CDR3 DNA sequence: TGTGCCTGGAGCAGGGTTCTCGACACAGATACGCAGTATTTT.

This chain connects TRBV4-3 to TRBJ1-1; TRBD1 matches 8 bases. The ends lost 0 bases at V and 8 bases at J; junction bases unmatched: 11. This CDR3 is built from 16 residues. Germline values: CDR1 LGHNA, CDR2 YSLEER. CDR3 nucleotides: TGCGCCAGCAGCCAAGAAGCGGACAGGGAGTTGATAGAAGCTTTCTTT. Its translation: CASSQEADRELIEAFF.

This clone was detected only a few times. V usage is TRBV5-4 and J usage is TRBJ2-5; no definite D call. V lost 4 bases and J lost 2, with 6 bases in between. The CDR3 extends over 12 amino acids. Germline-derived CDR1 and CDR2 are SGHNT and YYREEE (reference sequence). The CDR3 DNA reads TGTGCCAGCAGCAAGCATCAAGAGACCCAGTACTTC. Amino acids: CASSKHQETQYF.

The CDR3, as DNA: TGTGCCAGCAGCGTAGCGTCTACTAGCACAGATACGCAGTATTTT. Its translation is CASSVASTSTDTQYF. This sequence joins TRBV9 and TRBJ2-3; D is ambiguous. The V and J ends lost 0 bases and 0 bases respectively, with 8 bases between them. This CDR3 is built from 15 residues. The germline V gene encodes CDR1 SGDLS and CDR2 YYNGEE.

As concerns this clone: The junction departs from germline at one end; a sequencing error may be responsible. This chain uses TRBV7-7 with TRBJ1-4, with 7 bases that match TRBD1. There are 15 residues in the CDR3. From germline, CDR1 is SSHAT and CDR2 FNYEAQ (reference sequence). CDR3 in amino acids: CASSFNRGPNEKLFF. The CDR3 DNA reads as TGTGCTAGCAGCTTTAACAGGGGTCCTAATGAAAAACTGTTTTTT.